Included here is one T cell receptor (beta chain) sequence, with context. The antigen this receptor binds is unknown. No base qualities exist here, and no much larger clone lies one base off it. Library prep was done by the immunoSEQ multiplex PCR assay. TCRdb provides this immuneACCESS table in a form limited to in-frame rearrangements. Some clones are lacking; in checked studies, under half of them reflect an unresolved V gene, and why the rest are absent is not known. This sample is represented by just over 150,000 clones; 93% of them were singletons. Of the sample, around 2.5% is held by the ten largest clones. This sample stems from a study of control samples from healthy donors and cancer patients (dated by TCRdb to the early 2020s). The CDR3, from cysteine to phenylalanine, totals 16 residues. Only the CDR3 region is kept as DNA, spanning 48 bases read in frame from base 1. Between the V and J ends, shortened by 0 bases and 2 bases respectively, the junction contains 12 bases. The germline V gene gives CDR1 as SGHDT and CDR2 as YYEEEE.

The chain couples TRBV5-6 to TRBJ1-5; a weak D assignment points to TRBD1 (5 bases agree). The sample comprised blood. The receptor comes from a man in his fifties in good health. The CDR3 region: CASSLEGPAGNQPQHF. The DNA reads TGTGCCAGCAGCTTGGAGGGGCCCGCGGGCAATCAGCCCCAGCATTTT.